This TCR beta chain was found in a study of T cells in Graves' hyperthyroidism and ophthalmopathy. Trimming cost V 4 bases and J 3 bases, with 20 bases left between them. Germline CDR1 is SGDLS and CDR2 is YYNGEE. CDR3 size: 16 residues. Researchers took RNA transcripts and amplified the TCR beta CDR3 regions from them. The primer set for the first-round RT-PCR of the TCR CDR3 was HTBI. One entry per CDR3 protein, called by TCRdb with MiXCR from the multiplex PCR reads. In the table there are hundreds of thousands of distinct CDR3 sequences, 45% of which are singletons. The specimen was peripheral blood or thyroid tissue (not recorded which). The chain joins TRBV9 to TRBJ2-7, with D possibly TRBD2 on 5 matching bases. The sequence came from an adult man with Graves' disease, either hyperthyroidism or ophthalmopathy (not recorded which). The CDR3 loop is CASSPYTPSRSYEQYF. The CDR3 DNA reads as TGTGCCAGCAGCCCCTACACGCCTAGCCGGAGCTACGAGCAGTACTTC.